This T cell receptor (beta chain) was obtained from a study of naive and memory T cell subsets. The study's findings and limits: The RNA method is potentially sensitive to activation and differentiation changes.

Amplification of ligated cDNA took four PCR rounds with SP2 and nested alpha and beta constant primers. Reverse transcription of blood and skin TCR RNA was primed at alpha and beta constant regions. TCRdb reprocessed the 5' RACE reads with MiXCR, giving one entry per CDR3 protein. The sample holds about 62,000 distinct CDR3 sequences, around 8% seen once. A UMI-containing oligonucleotide was joined by 3' ligation to the TCR cDNA template. Whole blood, roughly 2.4 ml, came from adult healthy volunteers. Reverse transcription used DNase-treated unsorted total RNA, aiming for roughly 1 to 1000 ng. V was cut by 4 bases and J by 2 bases, with 10 bases left in between. Germline loops: CDR1 SGHRS, CDR2 YFSETQ. The CDR3 is 13 residues long. As to this clonotype: Its antigen is not known.

The chain recombines TRBV5-1 with TRBJ2-7; D possibly corresponds to TRBD2 (6 bases). The TCR was taken from a female donor in good health. The chain's CDR3 is CASSHGSTYEQYF. CDR3 bases: TGCGCCAGCAGCCACGGGAGTACCTACGAGCAGTACTTC.